This entry concerns a single T cell receptor (beta chain). TCR beta CDR3 regions were amplified from RNA. An initial round of RT-PCR targeting the TCR CDR3 relied on the HTBI primer set. A single record per CDR3 protein comes from TCRdb applying MiXCR to the multiplex PCR reads. Altogether approximately 560,000 distinct CDR3 sequences are present, about 45% being singletons, with the ten largest covering just over 8%. The sample originates from a study of T cells in Graves' hyperthyroidism and ophthalmopathy. The CDR3 runs to 13 residues. CDR1 is SEHNR and CDR2 is FQNEAQ in the germline V gene (reference sequence). The V end was cut by 5 bases, the J end by 9 bases, with 16 bases between.

This sequence originates from a young woman with Graves' hyperthyroidism. This sequence joins TRBV7-9 and TRBJ2-5, with D perhaps matching TRBD2 (6 bases). Sequenced material: peripheral blood or thyroid tissue (not recorded which). The CDR3 nucleotides are TGTGCCAGCAGCGAGGGAGGCGATCAGCCCCAGTACTTC. As protein: CASSEGGDQPQYF.